This passage covers 26 T cell receptor beta chains from one sample sequenced in a study of regulatory T cells in long-lasting Graves disease. Arm-PCR of CDR3 regions with iRepertoire HTBI primers generated TCR beta libraries. TCRdb itself ran the multiplex PCR reads through MiXCR, one entry per CDR3 protein. The sample carries about 420,000 distinct CDR3 sequences, roughly 15% recorded once. Time point reported: newly diagnosed GD, antithyroid drugs for less than 3 months. Preparation of the TCR library used RNA extracted from PBMCs. These data also featured in a second study, about T cells in Graves' hyperthyroidism and ophthalmopathy.

This sample comprised peripheral blood mononuclear cells (PBMCs), obtained at new diagnosis, from a patient treated with antithyroid drugs. The receptors come from a young woman with Graves disease.

This clonotype was detected many times. The chain has TRBV30 and TRBJ2-3; D ambiguous. V was pared by 3 bases and J by 5 bases, with 24 bases between. The CDR3 contains 17 residues. Germline assignment: CDR1 GTSNPN and CDR2 SVGIG (reference sequence). For the CDR3, the DNA is TGTGCCTGGAGAGAGTTGGGTACCGACGCAAAGGGAGATACGCAGTATTTT. Translation: CAWRELGTDAKGDTQYF.

There are many counts of this clonotype. The chain has TRBV11-2 and TRBJ2-1; TRBD2 matches 9 bases. Germline values: CDR1 SGHAT, CDR2 FQNNGV. V shed 0 bases, J shed 7 bases, and the junction held 7 bases outside the gene matches. The length of the CDR3 is 16 residues. The CDR3 is CASSLDLAGLGNEQFF. CDR3 DNA: TGTGCCAGCAGCTTAGATCTAGCGGGACTGGGGAATGAGCAGTTCTTC.

This clonotype was counted ten times or more. This chain links TRBV7-8 with TRBJ2-1, with 7 bases that match TRBD2. This CDR3 comprises 16 residues. With 1 base clipped from V and 6 bases from J, the junction kept 9 bases outside the gene matches. Germline lookup yields CDR1 SGHVS and CDR2 FQNEAQ. For the CDR3, the DNA is TGTGCCAGCAGCTTAGTGCTCTGGCGGGAGATCAATGAGCAGTTCTTC. Its translation is CASSLVLWREINEQFF.

The sample holds many counts of this clonotype. The gene calls are TRBV29-1 and TRBJ2-3; TRBD2 might be the D (6 bases). V lost 2 bases and J lost 0, with 9 bases in between. CDR1 is SQVTM and CDR2 is ANQGSEA in the germline V gene. The CDR3 has 14 residues. The CDR3 sequence: CSVELADSTDTQYF. The CDR3 DNA reads TGCAGCGTTGAATTAGCGGACAGCACAGATACGCAGTATTTT.

The chain uses TRBV20-1 and TRBJ2-2; D might be TRBD1 or TRBD2, each matching 5 bases. CDR3 length equals 12 residues. The V and J ends lost 3 bases and 3 bases respectively, with 5 bases between them. Per the germline V gene, CDR1 is DFQATT and CDR2 is SNEGSKA (reference sequence). CDR3: CSARGDTGELFF. CDR3 bases: TGCAGTGCTAGGGGGGACACCGGGGAGCTGTTTTTT.

This clonotype occurred many times. This chain uses TRBV3-1 with TRBJ2-7; the D call may be TRBD1 or TRBD2 (5 bases each). Deletions cut 3 bases from V and 6 bases from J, with 9 bases between. There are 12 residues in the CDR3. Germline values: CDR1 LGHDT, CDR2 YNNKEL (reference sequence). The CDR3 spells CASSHGTAEQYF. The CDR3 nucleotides read TGTGCCAGCAGCCATGGGACGGCCGAGCAGTACTTC.

This clonotype is a singleton in its sample. The chain recombines TRBV6-2 or TRBV6-3 with TRBJ1-2; D is perhaps TRBD1 (5 bases). The V end lost 5 bases, the J end lost 6 bases, and 13 bases lay between the germline ends. The CDR3 contains 13 residues. The germline CDR1 and CDR2 sequences are MNHEY and SVGEGT. This CDR3 is CASSELGVDGYTF. Here the CDR3 DNA reads TGTGCCAGCAGTGAATTAGGGGTGGATGGCTACACCTTC.

This clonotype was seen repeatedly, ten times or more. The rearrangement joins TRBV6-1 to TRBJ2-1; 8 bases fit TRBD1. The CDR3 sequence is 16 residues long. Germline V gives CDR1 MNHNS, CDR2 SASEGT. V trimming: 5 bases; J trimming: 0 bases; junction bases outside the gene matches: 6. The CDR3 loop is CASSQIGQGSYNEQFF. The CDR3 nucleotides read TGTGCCAGCAGTCAAATAGGACAGGGCTCCTACAATGAGCAGTTCTTC.

This clonotype was detected many times. V gene TRBV7-6 combines with J gene TRBJ2-7; D remains ambiguous. Germline CDR1 and CDR2: SGHVS and FNYEAQ. CDR3 size: 14 residues. V lost 3 bases and J 1 base, leaving 10 bases between the germline ends. The CDR3 DNA follows: TGTGCCAGCAGCTTCGGAGACGCTTCCTACGAGCAGTACTTC. Its protein is CASSFGDASYEQYF.

This clonotype was seen repeatedly, ten times or more. The CDR3 DNA sequence: TGCGCCAGCAGCTTGGAATATGGAACTGAAGCTTTCTTT. Protein sequence: CASSLEYGTEAFF. The V call is TRBV5-1, the J call TRBJ1-1; D ambiguous. Between the trimmed V and J ends, which lost 0 bases and 5 bases, there was a span of 8 bases. This CDR3 has 13 amino acids. Germline CDR1 reads SGHRS; CDR2 reads YFSETQ. Complete variable domain (other parts from reference TRBV5-1 and TRBJ1-1): KAGVTQTPRYLIKTRGQQVTLSCSPISGHRSVSWYQQTPGQGLQFLFEYFSETQRNKGNFPGRFSGRQFSNSRSEMNVSTLELGDSALYLCASSLEYGTEAFFGQGTRLTVV.

The sample holds a few counts of this clonotype. The chain joins TRBV20-1 to TRBJ2-7; 7 bases are shared with TRBD1. V gave up 0 bases and J gave up 0 bases; unmatched junction bases: 5. The CDR3 has 15 residues. Germline-derived CDR1 and CDR2 are DFQATT and SNEGSKA (reference sequence). As DNA, the CDR3 is TGCAGTGCTAGAGATGACAGGGCTACCTCCTACGAGCAGTACTTC. Protein: CSARDDRATSYEQYF.

This clonotype was picked up many times. V and J are TRBV12-3 or TRBV12-4 and TRBJ1-1; possibly TRBD1 for D (5 bases). With 6 bases removed from V and 8 bases from J, the gap between germline ends came to 10 bases. The CDR3 runs 11 residues. The DNA of the CDR3 is TGTGCCAGCAGAGGGGTTCGCGAAGCTTTCTTT. Translation gives CASRGVREAFF.

In this sample, this clonotype turned up a few times. The junction departs from the called germline gene at one end, perhaps through a read error. This chain joins TRBV29-1 and TRBJ2-2, with 8 bases that match TRBD2. The CDR3 loop spans 14 amino acids. The V gene's germline CDR1 is SQVTM and CDR2 ANQGSEA. The DNA of the CDR3 is TGCAGCGTCGAAGGGACTAGTCGCACCGGGGAGCTGTTTTTT. Protein product: CSVEGTSRTGELFF.

V is TRBV12-3 or TRBV12-4 and J is TRBJ2-7, with a weak D call TRBD2 (5 bases). This CDR3 comprises 15 residues. The V end lost 6 bases, the J end lost 7 bases, and 22 bases lay between the germline ends. The chain's CDR3 is CASSQDLLPGDEQYF. The CDR3 coding sequence is TGTGCCAGCAGCCAAGATCTGCTACCCGGGGATGAGCAGTACTTC.

This clonotype was found a few times. The chain uses TRBV13 and TRBJ2-1; 7 bases fit TRBD1. V gave up 6 bases and J gave up 5 bases; unmatched junction bases: 13. Germline CDR1 is PRHDT and CDR2 is FYEKMQ (reference sequence). The CDR3 is 16 residues long. The DNA of the CDR3 is TGTGCCAGCAGTTATTATGGGGACAGTACGCACAATGAGCAGTTCTTC. Residues: CASSYYGDSTHNEQFF.

The chain joins TRBV15 to TRBJ2-7, with 11 nucleotides matching TRBD2. V was pared by 3 bases and J by 0 bases, with 13 bases of the junction left unmatched. Germline CDR1 and CDR2: LNHNV and YYDKDF (reference sequence). This CDR3 contains 19 residues. CDR3 coding DNA: TGTGCCACCAGCAGTTACCCCACCGGGACTAGCGGTAGCTCCTACGAGCAGTACTTC. Protein sequence: CATSSYPTGTSGSSYEQYF.

As regards this clonotype: A read error may be the cause here, since a much bigger clone is one base away. The V gene is TRBV7-3, the J gene TRBJ2-3; 8 bases are shared with TRBD1. V dropped 5 bases and J dropped 4; count of bases not matched to a gene: 5. This CDR3 region has 14 residues. Germline values: CDR1 SGHTA, CDR2 FQGTGA. The CDR3 loop reads CASSPDRGPDTQYF. CDR3 nucleotide sequence: TGTGCCAGCAGCCCCGACAGGGGCCCAGATACGCAGTATTTT.

The chain combines TRBV10-3 with TRBJ2-7; 12 bases are a match to TRBD2. Germline loops: CDR1 ENHRY, CDR2 SYGVKD. The J segment lost 7 bases and the V segment lost 9 bases, leaving 13 bases of the junction unmatched. This CDR3 is 15 amino acids long. The CDR3 DNA reads TGTGCCATGGGGGGACTAGCGGGTGCCGACAATGAGCAGTACTTC. Translated, it gives CAMGGLAGADNEQYF.

This clonotype came up many times. V is TRBV7-3 and J is TRBJ2-3, with a possible D match to TRBD2 (6 bases). V lost 5 bases and J 2 bases, leaving 14 bases between the germline ends. The CDR3 totals 15 residues. Germline values: CDR1 SGHTA, CDR2 FQGTGA. CDR3 amino acids: CASSGTSSATDTQYF. The CDR3 region has the DNA TGTGCCAGCAGCGGAACTAGCAGCGCCACAGATACGCAGTATTTT.

This clonotype has just a few counts. The chain links TRBV6-2 or TRBV6-3 to TRBJ1-2, with 7 bases fitting TRBD1. The V gene's germline CDR1 is MNHEY and CDR2 SVGEGT. The CDR3 totals 16 residues. V trimming: 0 bases; J trimming: 6 bases; junction bases outside the gene matches: 10. The CDR3 loop reads CASSYSLQGRENGYTF. In DNA form, the CDR3 reads TGTGCCAGCAGTTACTCGCTACAGGGGAGGGAGAATGGCTACACCTTC.

There are many counts of this clonotype. This CDR3 reads CATVAGGRSYNEQFF. The DNA of the CDR3 is TGTGCCACCGTAGCGGGAGGGCGCTCCTACAATGAGCAGTTCTTC. The rearrangement uses TRBV10-3 and TRBJ2-1, with 11 positions matching TRBD2. V lost 10 bases, J lost 0 bases, and 5 bases stayed unmatched. Looked up from germline, CDR1 is ENHRY and CDR2 is SYGVKD. CDR3 size: 15 residues.

Many counts were recorded for this clonotype. This sequence joins TRBV20-1 and TRBJ2-7; 10 bases map to TRBD2. CDR1 is DFQATT, CDR2 SNEGSKA, per germline (reference sequence). The CDR3 is made up of 13 amino acids. V was clipped by 6 bases and J by 3 bases; unmatched bases: 5. CDR3 region: CSARGTSDYEQYF. The CDR3, as DNA: TGCAGTGCCCGAGGGACTAGCGACTACGAGCAGTACTTC.

This clonotype came up many times. The gene calls are TRBV9 and TRBJ2-1; D tentatively reads TRBD1 or TRBD2 (5 bases each). The germline V gene has CDR1 SGDLS and CDR2 YYNGEE. Deletions cut 0 bases from V and 9 bases from J, with 13 bases between. This CDR3 spans 14 amino acids. CDR3 in DNA: TGTGCCAGCAGCGTAGATGGGGGAGTCAGTGAGCAGTTCTTC. It specifies CASSVDGGVSEQFF.

This clonotype was recorded many times. The chain carries TRBV28 and TRBJ2-3; 12 bases line up with TRBD2. Germline-derived CDR1 and CDR2 are MDHEN and SYDVKM. V gave up 6 bases and J gave up 2 bases; unmatched junction bases: 9. This CDR3 is 17 amino acids long. The CDR3 here is CASRRLGLAGTTDTQYF. CDR3 nucleotides: TGTGCCAGCAGACGCCTAGGACTAGCGGGGACCACAGATACGCAGTATTTT.

This clonotype showed up many times. The chain uses TRBV7-2 and TRBJ2-3; D possibly corresponds to TRBD2 (6 bases). The CDR3 has 14 amino acids. From germline, CDR1 is SGHTA and CDR2 FQGNSA. V lost 3 bases, J lost 5 bases, and 12 bases lay in between. The CDR3 coding sequence is TGTGCCAGCAGCTTCCGGACGGGGGAAGATACGCAGTATTTT. Amino acids: CASSFRTGEDTQYF.

This clonotype was observed many times. V gene TRBV20-1 combines with J gene TRBJ2-7, with 11 bases that match TRBD2. Trimming at V came to 4 bases and at J to 3 bases, leaving 8 bases not matched to a gene. In germline, CDR1 is DFQATT, CDR2 SNEGSKA (reference sequence). The CDR3 has 15 amino acids. CDR3 coding DNA: TGCAGTGCTAACCCGCTAACTAGCGGGAGCTACGAGCAGTACTTC. Encoded protein: CSANPLTSGSYEQYF.